These 19 T cell receptor beta chains came from one sample sequenced in a study of post-analysis software for immune sequencing data. Findings and caveats of the study: TRBV5-6, TRBV5-1 and TRBV20-1 belonged to a set of a few TRBV segments that were more frequent in patients than controls.

Unique molecular identifiers were built into the TCR beta cDNA libraries. TCRdb passed the PCR reads through MiXCR, listing each CDR3 protein once. The sample includes about 800,000 distinct CDR3 sequences, less than 35% of them seen just once. Antigens of these TCRs are unknown. Source material: blood. Source of these receptors: a girl aged 10 to 17 with multiple sclerosis.

This clonotype was seen a handful of times. J is TRBJ2-7 and V is TRBV4-1, with 9 positions matching TRBD1. The CDR3 contains 14 residues. Per the germline V gene, CDR1 is MGHRA and CDR2 is YSYEKL. Unmatched junction bases numbered 6, after V lost 2 bases and J lost 7 bases. CDR3 nucleotide sequence: TGCGCCAGCAGCCAAATACAGGGGGCTGGGGAGCAGTACTTC. Protein product: CASSQIQGAGEQYF.

This clonotype was detected many times. The chain carries TRBV4-1 and TRBJ2-1; D gene unclear. V lost 0 bases and J lost 8, with 8 bases in between. Germline assignment: CDR1 MGHRA and CDR2 YSYEKL. This CDR3 has 13 residues. CDR3 sequence (DNA): TGCGCCAGCAGCCAAGATCGCATCTATGAGCAGTTCTTC. It encodes CASSQDRIYEQFF.

The chain carries TRBV7-2 and TRBJ1-5, with a tentative D call TRBD1 (6 bases). V lost 3 bases and J 2 bases, leaving 11 bases between the germline ends. Germline CDR1 is SGHTA and CDR2 is FQGNSA. The CDR3 length is 15 residues. The CDR3 loop is CASSFAQGRNQPQHF. As DNA, the CDR3 is TGTGCCAGCAGCTTCGCACAGGGCCGCAATCAGCCCCAGCATTTT.

The chain recombines TRBV3-1 with TRBJ2-7, with no clear D. The CDR3 runs to 19 residues. Trimming shortened V by 1 base and J by 1 base, and 23 bases separated the two germline ends. Germline V CDR1 and CDR2: LGHDT, YNNKEL (reference sequence). CDR3: CASSQGPFGQRAPSYEQYF. CDR3 nucleotide sequence: TGTGCCAGCAGCCAAGGTCCCTTCGGCCAAAGGGCCCCTTCCTACGAGCAGTACTTC.

The chain combines TRBV18 with TRBJ2-7, with D unresolved. V was cut by 2 bases and J by 3 bases, with 17 bases left in between. The CDR3 has 16 residues. Per the germline V gene, CDR1 is KGHSH and CDR2 is LQKENI. Here the CDR3 DNA reads TGTGCCAGCTCACCAAGTGGCTCCCCGATGGGCTACGAGCAGTACTTC. It specifies CASSPSGSPMGYEQYF.

V gene TRBV18 combines with J gene TRBJ2-6; D is undetermined. The V end was cut by 3 bases, the J end by 0 bases, with 12 bases between. CDR1 and CDR2 from the germline V gene are KGHSH and LQKENI. There are 17 residues in the CDR3. CDR3 DNA sequence: TGTGCCAGCTCACCGGGTCCGCTTACCTCTGGGGCCAACGTCCTGACTTTC. Protein sequence: CASSPGPLTSGANVLTF.

V gene TRBV25-1 combines with J gene TRBJ2-7, with D maybe TRBD2 (6 bases). Germline lookup yields CDR1 MGHDK and CDR2 SYGVNS. The CDR3 length is 15 residues. Trimming shortened V by 4 bases and J by 3 bases, and 16 bases separated the two germline ends. CDR3 DNA: TGTGCCAGCAGTGCCCCCGGTGGGGGGAACTACGAGCAGTACTTC. It translates to CASSAPGGGNYEQYF.

This rearrangement joins TRBV3-1 to TRBJ2-3; TRBD2 might be the D (5 bases). V was cut by 1 base and J by 2 bases, with 13 bases left in between. The CDR3 runs to 16 residues. Germline V lookup: CDR1 LGHDT, CDR2 YNNKEL (reference sequence). In nucleotides, the CDR3 is TGTGCCAGCAGCCAAGGGAGGTTGTGGACCACAGATACGCAGTATTTT. Translated: CASSQGRLWTTDTQYF.

This chain uses TRBV7-9 with TRBJ1-1, with D hard to call. Trimming stripped 5 bases from V and 3 bases from J, with 7 bases between. Germline V gene data show CDR1 as SEHNR and CDR2 as FQNEAQ (reference sequence). CDR3 size: 12 residues. The CDR3 loop is CASSAHDTEAFF. The DNA of the CDR3 is TGTGCCAGCAGCGCTCATGACACTGAAGCTTTCTTT.

The rearrangement links TRBV20-1 to TRBJ2-3, with no clear D. Germline V gene sequence: CDR1 DFQATT, CDR2 SNEGSKA (reference sequence). Trimming stripped 5 bases from V and 2 bases from J, with 20 bases between. The CDR3 spans 16 residues. The CDR3 DNA reads as TGCAGTGCTCCGATGAGGATAGGGCCCAACACAGATACGCAGTATTTT. Its translation: CSAPMRIGPNTDTQYF.

The sample holds a few counts of this clonotype. The chain has TRBV7-2 and TRBJ1-5, with TRBD1 identical over 7 bases. Germline V gene lookup returns CDR1 SGHTA and CDR2 FQGNSA. The trim removed 5 bases at V and 7 bases at J, leaving 14 bases unmatched. The CDR3 has 16 amino acids. The CDR3 DNA follows: TGTGCCAGCAGCACGACAGGGTCGGAAGCTGGGCAGCCCCAGCATTTT. The encoded protein is CASSTTGSEAGQPQHF.

The V and J genes are TRBV12-3 or TRBV12-4 and TRBJ2-3; TRBD1 matches at 7 bases. There are 13 residues in the CDR3. The J segment lost 11 bases and the V segment lost 1 base, leaving 6 bases of the junction unmatched. For the CDR3, the DNA is TGTGCCAGCAGTTTAGATCGGGACAGCCAGCAGTATTTT. Amino acid sequence: CASSLDRDSQQYF.

V is TRBV27 and J is TRBJ2-1; D is possibly TRBD2 (7 bases). The CDR3 is made up of 13 amino acids. The germline V gene encodes CDR1 MNHEY and CDR2 SMNVEV (reference sequence). The ends were cut back, 7 bases at V and 6 bases at J, with 13 bases in the middle. This chain's CDR3 is CASTMGGANEQFF. For the CDR3, the DNA is TGTGCCAGCACAATGGGGGGGGCCAATGAGCAGTTCTTC.

This clonotype was seen ten or more times. The chain is built from TRBV6-5 and TRBJ2-1; D call uncertain. CDR1 is MNHEY, CDR2 SVGAGI, per germline. The CDR3 runs 20 residues. V was shortened by 0 bases and J by 0 bases, with 21 bases between the two germline ends. CDR3 sequence: CASSYSIAREDLSSYNEQFF. In nucleotides, the CDR3 is TGTGCCAGCAGTTACTCGATTGCGCGCGAAGACCTAAGCTCCTACAATGAGCAGTTCTTC.

This clonotype was seen once. The chain carries TRBV5-1 and TRBJ2-1; either TRBD1 or TRBD2 may supply D (7 bases each). The CDR3 contains 13 residues. Germline V gene sequence: CDR1 SGHRS, CDR2 YFSETQ. Trimming cost V 7 bases and J 9 bases, with 17 bases left between them. The CDR3 sequence is CASDKGQRGEQFF. The CDR3 nucleotides are TGCGCCAGCGATAAGGGACAGCGGGGTGAGCAGTTCTTC.

The gene calls are TRBV5-1 and TRBJ2-7; 10 nucleotides match TRBD2. This CDR3 is built from 14 residues. V shed 4 bases, J shed 4 bases, and the junction held 5 bases outside the gene matches. In germline, CDR1 is SGHRS, CDR2 YFSETQ. CDR3 loop: CASSTGTSVYEQYF. The DNA for the CDR3 is TGCGCCAGCAGCACCGGGACTAGCGTGTACGAGCAGTACTTC.

This clonotype was detected a few times. V gene TRBV2 combines with J gene TRBJ2-5, with 9 bases identical to TRBD1. The V segment lost 7 bases and the J segment 0 bases; nucleotides outside the gene matches: 12. In germline, CDR1 is SNHLY, CDR2 FYNNEI. The CDR3 spans 17 residues. The CDR3 sequence is CASMGRTGALYQETQYF. The CDR3 bases are TGTGCCAGCATGGGCCGGACAGGGGCTTTGTACCAAGAGACCCAGTACTTC.

This chain uses TRBV11-2 with TRBJ1-2; D is undetermined. V gave up 1 base and J gave up 8 bases, with 14 bases separating them. The CDR3 consists of 14 residues. Germline V gene data show CDR1 as SGHAT and CDR2 as FQNNGV. CDR3 coding DNA: TGTGCCAGCAGCTTAGGTAGCAGAGAAGGGGGCTACACCTTC. Protein product: CASSLGSREGGYTF. The whole variable domain, filled in from reference TRBV11-2 and TRBJ1-2, reads EAGVAQSPRYKIIEKRQSVAFWCNPISGHATLYWYQQILGQGPKLLIQFQNNGVVDDSQLPKDRFSAERLKGVDSTLKIQPAKLEDSAVYLCASSLGSREGGYTFGSGTRLTVV.

The chain uses TRBV7-9 and TRBJ2-6; D not certain. Germline values: CDR1 SEHNR, CDR2 FQNEAQ (reference sequence). The CDR3 length is 19 residues. Trimming left V 6 bases short and J 0 bases short, with 21 bases between. The CDR3 DNA follows: TGTGCCAGCAGTCGTGTGATAGGGTCCCAGTCCTCTGGGGCCAACGTCCTGACTTTC. Translating it yields CASSRVIGSQSSGANVLTF.